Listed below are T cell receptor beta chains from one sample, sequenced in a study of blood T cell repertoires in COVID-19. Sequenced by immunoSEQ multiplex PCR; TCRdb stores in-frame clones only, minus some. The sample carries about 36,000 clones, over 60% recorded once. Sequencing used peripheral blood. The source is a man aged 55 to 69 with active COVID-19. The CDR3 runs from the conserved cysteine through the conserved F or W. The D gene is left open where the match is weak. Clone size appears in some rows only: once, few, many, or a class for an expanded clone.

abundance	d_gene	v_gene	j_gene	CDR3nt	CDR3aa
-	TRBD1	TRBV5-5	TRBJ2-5	TGTGCCAGCAGCAACCCCCGAGGGACAGGCCAAGAGACCCAGTACTTC	CASSNPRGTGQETQYF
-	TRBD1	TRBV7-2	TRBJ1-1	TGTGCCAGCAGCTTGATGGGACAGGGAAGCACTGAAGCTTTCTTT	CASSLMGQGSTEAFF
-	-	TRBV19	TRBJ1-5	TGTGCCAGTACTCACCGGGACAAGCTCAATCAGCCCCAGCATTTT	CASTHRDKLNQPQHF
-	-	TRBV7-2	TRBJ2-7	TGTGCCAGCAGCTTAGGGGGGCCCTACGAGCAGTACTTC	CASSLGGPYEQYF
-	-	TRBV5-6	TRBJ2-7	TGTGCCAGCAGCCCCAACAGGGCCAGTTTATACGAGCAGTACTTC	CASSPNRASLYEQYF
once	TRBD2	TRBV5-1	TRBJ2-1	TGCGCCAGCAGCTCCAGACTAGCGGGAGGGCGGGGCAATGAGCAGTTCTTC	CASSSRLAGGRGNEQFF
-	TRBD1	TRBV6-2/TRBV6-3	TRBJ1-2	TGTGCCAGCAGTTACGGGGACAGGGGCTCCTATGGCTACACCTTC	CASSYGDRGSYGYTF
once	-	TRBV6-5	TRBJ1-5	TGTGCCAGCAGTCGGAGTTCGGTTGGCAATCAGCCCCAGCATTTT	CASSRSSVGNQPQHF
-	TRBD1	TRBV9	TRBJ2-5	TGTGCCAGCAGCGTACAGGGGGTCGGAGAGACCCAGTACTTC	CASSVQGVGETQYF
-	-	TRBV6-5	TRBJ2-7	TGTGCCAGCAGTCTCAGTCTAGACTACGAGCAGTACTTC	CASSLSLDYEQYF
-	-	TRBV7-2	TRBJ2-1	TGTGCCAGCAGCCCCCCCGGGGGATCCGTTAATGAGCAGTTCTTC	CASSPPGGSVNEQFF
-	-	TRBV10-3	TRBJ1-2	TGTGCCATCAGTGAGTCGGGCCGTGGGGGCTACACCTTC	CAISESGRGGYTF
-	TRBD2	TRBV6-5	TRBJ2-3	TGTGCCAGCACTCCCGGAGCGGGGGGCACAGATACGCAGTATTTT	CASTPGAGGTDTQYF
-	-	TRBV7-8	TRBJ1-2	TGTGCCAGCACCCATCGAGAAACTCACGGTGGCTACACCTTC	CASTHRETHGGYTF
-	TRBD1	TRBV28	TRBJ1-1	TGTGCCAGCAGCCAAGGGGGCTGGACTGAAGCTTTCTTT	CASSQGGWTEAFF
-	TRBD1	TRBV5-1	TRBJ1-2	TGCGCCAGCAGCCAGGGACAGGGTTTGGGCTACACCTTC	CASSQGQGLGYTF
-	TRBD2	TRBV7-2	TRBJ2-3	TGTGCCAGCAGCTTAGCGCGGGCGGGAGGGCCGTTAGATACGCAGTATTTT	CASSLARAGGPLDTQYF
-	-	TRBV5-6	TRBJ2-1	TGTGCCAGCAGCTTGGATATCTTAGAGCAGTTCTTC	CASSLDILEQFF
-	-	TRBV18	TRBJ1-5	TGTGCCAGCTCACCACCGGGAGAGCCCCAGCATTTT	CASSPPGEPQHF
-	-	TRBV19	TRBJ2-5	TGTGCCAGTACCCCCCCAAGCAGGGAGACCCAGTACTTC	CASTPPSRETQYF
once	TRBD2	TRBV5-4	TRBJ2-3	TGTGCCCAAGGTGACGGGAGGGCCTTTGTGGATACGCAGTATTTT	CAQGDGRAFVDTQYF
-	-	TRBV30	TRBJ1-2	TGTGCCTGGCTATCCAGGGATTCGAGGAACTATGGCTACACCTTC	CAWLSRDSRNYGYTF
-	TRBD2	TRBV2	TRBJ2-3	TGTGCCAGCAGTGAACAGGGAGGGACCATAGATACGCAGTATTTT	CASSEQGGTIDTQYF
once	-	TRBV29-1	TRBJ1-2	TGCAGCGTTGCTCTGACACTGCACGGCTACACCTTC	CSVALTLHGYTF
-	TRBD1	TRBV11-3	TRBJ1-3	TGTGCCAGCAGCCTCGGGACAGCTGGAAACACCATATATTTT	CASSLGTAGNTIYF
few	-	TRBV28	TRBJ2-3	TGTGCCAGCAGTTCCTTAGTGGGCCGCACAGATACGCAGTATTTT	CASSSLVGRTDTQYF
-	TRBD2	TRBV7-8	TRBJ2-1	TGTGCCAGCAGCTTAGTTCAACAGGGACTAGCGGGACAACGGTACAATGAGCAGTTCTTC	CASSLVQQGLAGQRYNEQFF
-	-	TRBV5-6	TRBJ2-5	TGTGCCAGCAGGCCTATACAGCAAGAGACCCAGTACTTC	CASRPIQQETQYF
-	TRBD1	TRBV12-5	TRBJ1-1	TGTGCTAGTGGTGGACAGGGCGCCTGGGGGGCTTTCTTT	CASGGQGAWGAFF
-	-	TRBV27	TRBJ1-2	TGTGCCAGCAGTTTATCGCAGGGGTTCTATGGCTACACCTTC	CASSLSQGFYGYTF
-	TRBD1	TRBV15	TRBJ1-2	TGTGCCACCAGCGAACAGGGGTCTTACTATGGCTACACCTTC	CATSEQGSYYGYTF
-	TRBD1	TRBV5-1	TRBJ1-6	TGCGCCAGCAGCGTCAGACAGGGAGGTAATTCACCCCTCCACTTT	CASSVRQGGNSPLHF
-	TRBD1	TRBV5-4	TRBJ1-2	TGTGCCAGCAGCCTTATATCCTGGACAGGGGGGGACGGCTACACCTTC	CASSLISWTGGDGYTF
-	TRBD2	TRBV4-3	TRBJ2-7	TGCGCCAGCAGCCAAAGGAGCGGGAGTCACGAGCAGTACTTC	CASSQRSGSHEQYF
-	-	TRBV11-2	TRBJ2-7	TGTGCCAGCAGCTCCGACAGGAGCTCCTACGAGCAGTACTTC	CASSSDRSSYEQYF
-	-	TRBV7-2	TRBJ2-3	TGTGCCAGCAGCTTAGGCTGGACGGGAAGCACAGATACGCAGTATTTT	CASSLGWTGSTDTQYF
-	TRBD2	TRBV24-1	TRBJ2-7	TGTGCCACCAGCGACGGGGGGGGCTCTGGGTACGAGCAGTACTTC	CATSDGGGSGYEQYF